This T cell receptor (beta chain) was profiled in a study of blood T cell repertoires in COVID-19. The overall study: The samples span acute and convalescent COVID-19 from the United States, Italy and Spain. Sample material is recorded as cDNA or gDNA derived from T cells, B-cell-depleted T cells, or PBMCs.

Per the study methods: The assay estimated nucleated cells by amplifying reference gene primers. The repertoire was sequenced with immunoSEQ multiplex PCR; TCRdb's copy has only in-frame clones and lacks some. Clonal size and the V and J genes are those of that table, whereas D and trimming came from the DNA. The table shows about 92,000 clones, with over 70% occurring only once. This CDR3 contains 16 residues. V lost 3 bases and J lost 4; bases outside the gene matches: 7. The V gene's germline CDR1 is KGHDR and CDR2 SFDVKD. This chain uses TRBV24-1 with TRBJ2-5, with 10 bases matching TRBD2. The receptor was isolated from a man aged 50-59 years who had recovered from COVID-19. Sequencing input: peripheral blood. CDR3 in amino acids: CATSDQKREGVETQYF. The CDR3 region has the DNA TGTGCCACCAGTGATCAGAAGCGGGAGGGGGTAGAGACCCAGTACTTC.